A single T cell receptor beta chain is shown here with its context. The CDR3 extends over 14 amino acids. The V end was cut by 0 bases, the J end by 4 bases, with 8 bases between. Germline V gene sequence: CDR1 SGHVS, CDR2 FQNEAQ. This entry is derived from a study of blood T cell repertoires in COVID-19. Study summary: Spain, Italy and the United States supplied samples that represented acute and convalescent COVID-19.

Original methodology: From reference gene primer amplification, estimates of nucleated cell counts were derived. Assay used: immunoSEQ multiplex PCR; TCRdb lists only in-frame clones, some missing. That table is the source of V, J and clone size, and D and trimming were worked out from the DNA. The repertoire holds about 100,000 clones, with around 73% as singletons. This chain uses TRBV7-8 with TRBJ2-3; perhaps TRBD2 as D (5 bases). This clonotype originated in a man aged 55-75 years with active or convalescent COVID-19. The source material was peripheral blood. The CDR3 sequence: CASSLAGKADTQYF. The CDR3, as DNA: TGTGCCAGCAGCTTAGCCGGGAAGGCAGATACGCAGTATTTT.